This T cell receptor beta chain originates from a study of blood T cell repertoires in COVID-19. The wider study: Samples representing acute and convalescent COVID-19 were sourced from the United States, Italy and Spain.

As processed by the authors: Estimates of nucleated cell counts were drawn from the amplification of reference gene primers. Sequenced by immunoSEQ multiplex PCR; TCRdb stores in-frame clones only, minus some. V, J and clone size are taken as reported in that table, and D and trimming were inferred from the DNA itself. The top ten clones hold around 2.3% of a sample with about 57,000 clones, about nine tenths of them seen once. The CDR3 totals 17 residues. Germline CDR1 is LGHNA and CDR2 is YSLEER. V lost 0 bases to trimming and J lost 3 bases; unmatched junction nucleotides: 6. This sequence joins TRBV4-3 and TRBJ2-3, with 10 bases matching TRBD2. This receptor was identified in a man aged 55 to 70 with acute or convalescent COVID-19. Source material: peripheral blood. The chain's CDR3 is CASSQDLAGVGTDTQYF. The CDR3 DNA reads TGCGCCAGCAGCCAAGATCTAGCGGGAGTCGGGACAGATACGCAGTATTTT.